This entry concerns a single TCR beta chain. The data were produced by immunoSEQ multiplex PCR, yet TCRdb's version contains in-frame clones alone and is incomplete. Among 200,000 to 250,000 clones, around 82% were seen once, and the ten largest hold around 5.1%. The sample comes from a study of blood T cell repertoires in COVID-19. Study-level background: The origin of the acute and convalescent COVID-19 samples was the United States, Italy and Spain.

The sample taken for sequencing was peripheral blood. The receptor's source is a woman between 70 and 85 years old with acute or convalescent COVID-19.

In DNA, the CDR3 is TGTGCCTGGAGTGTAACGGGACTTGAGGGTGAAAAACTGTTTTTT. Translating it yields CAWSVTGLEGEKLFF. The V gene is TRBV30, the J gene TRBJ1-4; weak D call: TRBD1 (5 bases). Trimming shortened V by 0 bases and J by 7 bases, and 15 bases separated the two germline ends. CDR3 length: 15 residues. Germline lookup yields CDR1 GTSNPN and CDR2 SVGIG (reference sequence).